This passage covers 27 T cell receptor beta chains from one sample sequenced in a study of CXCR3-negative and CXCR3-positive naive CD8 T cells. Study results and limitations: When CXCR3-positive naive cells were set against CXCR3-negative naive cells, the former had more hydrophobic TRB CDR3s.

Antigen specificity for these receptors is unknown. The libraries of TRB cDNA were constructed through 5' RACE using UMI labels. One entry per CDR3 protein, without DNA, is what TCRdb gives after re-calling the 5' RACE reads. The sample's table shows some 60,000 distinct CDR3 sequences. Sample: naive CXCR3+ CD8+ T cells from blood. Regarding subset: CD45RO-CCR7+CD27+CD95- naive CD8+ T cells expressing CXCR3 (TNR3+). These receptors originate from a human donor in good health. Some clones in this sample may be carry-over from other donors' samples.

V usage is TRBV7-9 and J usage is TRBJ2-1; the D gene TCRdb calls, TRBD1, cannot be checked with no DNA. Germline-derived CDR1 and CDR2 are SEHNR and FQNEAQ (reference sequence). This CDR3 contains 13 residues. The CDR3 here is CASSLRTDDEQFF.

The chain carries TRBV6-6 and TRBJ1-5. The CDR3 is 14 amino acids. Germline lookup yields CDR1 MNHNY and CDR2 SVGAGI (reference sequence). CDR3 in amino acids: CASSYGVSNQPQHF.

The gene calls are TRBV5-1 and TRBJ2-7. This CDR3 region has 12 residues. CDR1 and CDR2 from the germline V gene are SGHRS and YFSETQ. The CDR3 loop reads CASSAVDYEQYF.

The gene calls are TRBV11-3 and TRBJ2-2; the TCRdb call, TRBD1, lacks DNA for checking. CDR1 is SGHNT, CDR2 YENEEA, per germline. The CDR3 consists of 14 residues. The CDR3 protein is CASSATGETGELFF.

The chain employs TRBV27 and TRBJ2-5; TCRdb's assignment of TRBD2 cannot be checked, as there is no DNA. Germline V gives CDR1 MNHEY, CDR2 SMNVEV (reference sequence). The CDR3 loop spans 15 amino acids. CDR3 sequence: CASRASGGYQETQYF.

This chain connects TRBV29-1 to TRBJ2-7. CDR3 length: 12 amino acids. Germline V gives CDR1 SQVTM, CDR2 ANQGSEA. This CDR3 is CSVGGQSYEQYF.

The chain links TRBV12-3 or TRBV12-4 to TRBJ2-3; TCRdb proposes TRBD1, but this gene call is untestable without DNA. The CDR3 contains 13 residues. The CDR3 spells CASTNDWGDTQYF.

The CDR3 sequence: CASSAKGPNYSPLHF. V is TRBV7-2 and J is TRBJ1-6. Germline assignment: CDR1 SGHTA and CDR2 FQGNSA. This CDR3 is built from 15 residues.

The V gene is TRBV7-9, the J gene TRBJ2-5; TCRdb's D call, TRBD1, is unchecked because there is no DNA. This CDR3 comprises 15 residues. CDR1 SEHNR and CDR2 FQNEAQ come from the germline V gene (reference sequence). CDR3 amino acids: CASSSLGQQQETQYF.

The V and J genes are TRBV28 and TRBJ2-2; the D call of TRBD2 rests on TCRdb alone, since no DNA is present to check it. The CDR3 runs 15 residues. Germline lookup yields CDR1 MDHEN and CDR2 SYDVKM. The chain's CDR3 is CASSQTSGDFEELFF.

The chain recombines TRBV7-9 with TRBJ2-1; TCRdb's D call of TRBD1 is untestable without DNA. The CDR3 consists of 14 residues. Germline V CDR1 and CDR2: SEHNR, FQNEAQ (reference sequence). CDR3 loop: CASSQAGQYNEQFF.

V usage is TRBV27 and J usage is TRBJ1-1. Germline loops: CDR1 MNHEY, CDR2 SMNVEV (reference sequence). This CDR3 has 12 residues. This CDR3 reads CASSSAGGEAFF.

V usage is TRBV28 and J usage is TRBJ1-2. The length of the CDR3 is 13 residues. Per germline, CDR1 MDHEN and CDR2 SYDVKM. CDR3 sequence reads: CASSPPAAEGYTF.

The CDR3 reads CASSSASQLYTQYF. The chain is built from TRBV27 and TRBJ2-3; TCRdb's D gene call, TRBD2, goes unchecked for lack of DNA. Germline assignment: CDR1 MNHEY and CDR2 SMNVEV (reference sequence). This CDR3 has 14 residues.

V usage is TRBV29-1 and J usage is TRBJ2-4. The V gene's germline CDR1 is SQVTM and CDR2 ANQGSEA. This CDR3 comprises 13 residues. The chain's CDR3 is CSVVLDGVGIQYF.

The chain joins TRBV5-5 to TRBJ1-1. The CDR3 has 13 amino acids. Germline V CDR1 and CDR2: SGHKS, YYEKEE (reference sequence). CDR3: CASSLDWKLVAFF. Full variable domain (rest looked up from reference TRBV5-5 and TRBJ1-1): DAGVTQSPTHLIKTRGQQVTLRCSPISGHKSVSWYQQVLGQGPQFIFQYYEKEERGRGNFPDRFSARQFPNYSSELNVNALLLGDSALYLCASSLDWKLVAFFGQGTRLTVV.

This rearrangement joins TRBV29-1 to TRBJ1-2; the D call from TCRdb, TRBD1, cannot be confirmed without DNA. CDR1 is SQVTM and CDR2 is ANQGSEA in the germline V gene. The CDR3 length is 11 residues. The CDR3 region is CSVRAGNGYTF.

The J gene is TRBJ2-1, the V gene TRBV29-1; TCRdb's assignment of TRBD2 cannot be checked, as there is no DNA. Germline V gene lookup returns CDR1 SQVTM and CDR2 ANQGSEA. This CDR3 has 16 amino acids. The CDR3 protein is CSVEGAGTSGSNEQFF.

The gene calls are TRBV6-5 and TRBJ2-1; checking the TCRdb D call of TRBD1 is not possible without DNA. CDR1 is MNHEY and CDR2 is SVGAGI in the germline V gene. The CDR3 is made up of 17 amino acids. CDR3 protein: CASSIYWTGSGYNEQFF.

The chain joins TRBV15 to TRBJ2-7. The CDR3 spans 13 residues. Germline CDR1 is LNHNV and CDR2 is YYDKDF (reference sequence). The CDR3 region is CATSPGGSYEQYF.

The chain recombines TRBV15 with TRBJ2-7; no DNA is available, so the TRBD1 call from TCRdb remains unchecked. Germline CDR1 is LNHNV and CDR2 is YYDKDF (reference sequence). The CDR3 spans 13 residues. The CDR3 is CATSWERGGEQYF.

This chain links TRBV14 with TRBJ2-3. Per germline, CDR1 SGHDN and CDR2 FVKESK. This CDR3 is built from 12 residues. The CDR3 loop is CASSPITDTQYF.

This sequence joins TRBV7-2 and TRBJ1-3. Germline CDR1 and CDR2: SGHTA and FQGNSA. CDR3 size: 16 residues. The CDR3 here is CASSLVRGLSGNTIYF.

This CDR3 is CASRGISVGMNNEQFF. The chain carries TRBV27 and TRBJ2-1. The V gene's germline CDR1 is MNHEY and CDR2 SMNVEV (reference sequence). This CDR3 has 16 residues.

The chain is built from TRBV7-2 and TRBJ2-7; the TRBD1 assignment by TCRdb is unverifiable without DNA. Germline values: CDR1 SGHTA, CDR2 FQGNSA. The CDR3 totals 15 residues. The CDR3 reads CASSSEDRGLYEQYF. Looking up the rest from reference TRBV7-2 and TRBJ2-7 gives the full variable domain: GAGVSQSPSNKVTEKGKDVELRCDPISGHTALYWYRQSLGQGLEFLIYFQGNSAPDKSGLPSDRFSAERTGGSVSTLTIQRTQQEDSAVYLCASSSEDRGLYEQYFGPGTRLTVT.

The J gene is TRBJ2-6, the V gene TRBV20-1. Germline assignment: CDR1 DFQATT and CDR2 SNEGSKA (reference sequence). This CDR3 has 15 residues. Here the CDR3 reads CSANRLPSGANVLTF.

This rearrangement joins TRBV12-3 or TRBV12-4 to TRBJ1-2. The CDR3 spans 13 residues. The CDR3 reads CASSYDRLYGYTF.